These 25 T cell receptor beta chains were sequenced from one sample in a study of T cells in Graves' hyperthyroidism and ophthalmopathy. TCR beta CDR3 regions were amplified from RNA transcripts. HTBI primers drove first-round RT-PCR of the TCR CDR3. From the multiplex PCR reads, TCRdb called clonotypes with MiXCR, one entry per CDR3 protein. The sample lists under 350,000 distinct CDR3 sequences, roughly an eighth occurring once. Sequencing was done on a sample of blood. The receptors here all came from a woman aged 40-49 years with Graves' ophthalmopathy.

This clonotype has just one count. The chain is built from TRBV19 and TRBJ1-5; no reliable D call. With 3 bases removed from V and 4 bases from J, the gap between germline ends came to 13 bases. CDR1 and CDR2 (germline): LNHDA, SQIVND (reference sequence). There are 15 residues in the CDR3. The CDR3 loop is CASSIVNSNNQPQHF. For the CDR3, the DNA is TGTGCCAGTAGTATCGTAAACAGCAATAATCAGCCCCAGCATTTT.

This clonotype has at least ten counts. This rearrangement joins TRBV11-2 to TRBJ2-3, with 7 bases fitting TRBD2. J lost 1 base, V lost 0 bases, and 4 bases had no gene match. The CDR3 runs to 16 residues. Germline-derived CDR1 and CDR2 are SGHAT and FQNNGV. CDR3 sequence: CASSLDGAGGTDTQYF. CDR3 in DNA: TGTGCCAGCAGCTTAGATGGGGCGGGGGGCACAGATACGCAGTATTTT.

The chain has TRBV28 and TRBJ1-2, with D tentatively TRBD1 (6 bases). The CDR3 runs to 14 residues. Deletions cut 5 bases from V and 3 bases from J, with 13 bases between. Germline CDR1 is MDHEN and CDR2 is SYDVKM. CDR3 residues: CASSKTDRYYGYTF. In DNA, the CDR3 is TGTGCCAGCAGTAAGACGGACAGATACTATGGCTACACCTTC.

This clonotype was found many times. This rearrangement joins TRBV3-1 to TRBJ1-2; TRBD1 might be the D (6 bases). The CDR3 runs 16 residues. Trimming removed 4 bases from V and 4 bases from J, with 19 bases in between. Germline values: CDR1 LGHDT, CDR2 YNNKEL (reference sequence). CDR3 coding DNA: TGTGCCAGCAGCCCTCAACCGAACAGGGACCCCTATGGCTACACCTTC. It translates to CASSPQPNRDPYGYTF.

This rearrangement joins TRBV20-1 to TRBJ2-1; 10 nucleotides match TRBD1. Germline V gene data show CDR1 as DFQATT and CDR2 as SNEGSKA (reference sequence). CDR3 length: 12 amino acids. The J segment lost 6 bases and the V segment lost 6 bases, leaving 2 bases of the junction unmatched. CDR3 amino acids: CSAWTGGNEQFF. The CDR3 DNA follows: TGCAGTGCGTGGACAGGGGGCAATGAGCAGTTCTTC.

This clonotype was seen repeatedly, ten times or more. This rearrangement joins TRBV6-1 to TRBJ2-1, with D perhaps TRBD1 or TRBD2 (6 bases each). Germline assignment: CDR1 MNHNS and CDR2 SASEGT. The CDR3 length is 14 residues. Trimming removed 5 bases at V and 2 bases at J, with 10 bases between. DNA for the CDR3: TGTGCCAGCAGTAGGGGGGAGGCCTACAATGAGCAGTTCTTC. Its translation is CASSRGEAYNEQFF.

This chain connects TRBV7-9 to TRBJ1-3, with TRBD1 matching over 8 bases. This CDR3 has 13 amino acids. Germline lookup yields CDR1 SEHNR and CDR2 FQNEAQ (reference sequence). Germline trimming cut 10 bases from V and 6 bases from J; bases unmatched to any gene: 8. CDR3 sequence reads: CATGDRISNTIYF. The CDR3 DNA sequence: TGTGCCACCGGGGACAGGATTTCAAACACCATATATTTT.

The V gene is TRBV5-1, the J gene TRBJ2-1; unclear D gene. V was cut by 3 bases and J by 8 bases, with 9 bases left in between. The CDR3 is 12 residues long. Per germline, CDR1 SGHRS and CDR2 YFSETQ. The CDR3 is CASSYELHEQFF. The CDR3 bases are TGCGCCAGCAGCTACGAGCTACATGAGCAGTTCTTC.

This clonotype was seen ten or more times. The chain combines TRBV12-3 or TRBV12-4 with TRBJ2-2, with D tentatively TRBD2 (6 bases). The CDR3 totals 13 residues. The germline V and J ends were trimmed by 3 bases and 7 bases, with 9 bases remaining between them. CDR3 nucleotide sequence: TGTGCCAGCAGTTTGAGGGGAGGCGGGGAGCTGTTTTTT. This encodes CASSLRGGGELFF.

This clonotype came up many times. The CDR3 reads CATSRSLDRGREYF. DNA of the CDR3: TGTGCCACCAGCAGATCGCTGGACAGGGGGAGGGAGTACTTC. This chain links TRBV15 with TRBJ2-5; TRBD1 aligns across 10 bases. The CDR3 covers 14 residues. From germline, CDR1 is LNHNV and CDR2 YYDKDF (reference sequence). After removal of 2 bases from V and 12 bases from J, the junction contained 9 bases not matched to a gene. The variable domain in full, completed from reference TRBV15 and TRBJ2-5, reads DAMVIQNPRYQVTQFGKPVTLSCSQTLNHNVMYWYQQKSSQAPKLLFHYYDKDFNNEADTPDNFQSRRPNTSFCFLDIRSPGLGDTAMYLCATSRSLDRGREYFGPGTRLLVL.

On this clonotype itself: A much larger clone differs by one base, so this may be a read error. The J gene is TRBJ2-1, the V gene TRBV4-2; D gene unclear. This CDR3 has 15 residues. Germline CDR1 is LGHNA and CDR2 is YNFKEQ. The CDR3 DNA is TGTGCCAGCAGCCCGACATTGGGCCGATACAATGAGCGGTTCTTC. Its translation: CASSPTLGRYNERFF.

This clonotype has a count of ten or more. The gene calls are TRBV20-1 and TRBJ2-7; a weak D match, TRBD2 (5 bases). Trimming removed 1 base from V and 2 bases from J, with 21 bases in between. Germline CDR1 reads DFQATT; CDR2 reads SNEGSKA (reference sequence). The CDR3 totals 17 residues. CDR3 nucleotide sequence: TGCAGTGCTAGAGCCCAAGCACCCTCGGGGAAGACCTACGAGCAGTACTTC. Translated: CSARAQAPSGKTYEQYF.

This clonotype has a count of ten or more. This sequence joins TRBV10-3 and TRBJ2-7, with a tentative D call TRBD1 (5 bases). The germline V and J ends were trimmed by 6 bases and 0 bases, with 9 bases remaining between them. Germline CDR1 reads ENHRY; CDR2 reads SYGVKD. The CDR3 is made up of 13 amino acids. As DNA, the CDR3 is TGTGCCATCAGCCCAGGGTTCTCCTACGAGCAGTACTTC. It yields the protein CAISPGFSYEQYF.

The sample holds a few counts of this clonotype. The V gene is TRBV30, the J gene TRBJ1-1; D may be TRBD1 (5 bases). Germline CDR1 and CDR2: GTSNPN and SVGIG (reference sequence). The V and J ends lost 0 bases and 2 bases respectively, with 10 bases between them. The CDR3 spans 14 residues. CDR3 loop: CAWSVGAENTEAFF. In nucleotides, the CDR3 is TGTGCCTGGAGTGTAGGGGCAGAAAACACTGAAGCTTTCTTT.

This rearrangement joins TRBV5-1 to TRBJ2-2; TRBD2 aligns across 13 bases. Trimming removed 3 bases from V and 5 bases from J; junction bases left unmatched: 1. Germline CDR1 and CDR2: SGHRS and YFSETQ. This CDR3 contains 15 residues. The CDR3 coding sequence is TGCGCCAGCAGCTCACTAGCGGGGGGGACCGGGGAGCTGTTTTTT. It specifies CASSSLAGGTGELFF.

As for this clonotype: One end of the junction is discordant with germline, which a read error may explain. This chain joins TRBV6-1 and TRBJ2-2; perhaps TRBD1 as D (7 bases). This CDR3 region has 12 residues. The germline V gene has CDR1 MNHNS and CDR2 SASEGT. The CDR3 protein is CASSGGTGGLFF. The CDR3 DNA reads as TGTGCCAGCTCAGGGGGAACCGGGGGGCTGTTTTTT.

This clonotype was seen repeatedly, ten times or more. The V call is TRBV28, the J call TRBJ2-7, with TRBD2 matching over 11 bases. V shed 3 bases and J 8 bases; nucleotides not matched to a gene: 6. Germline CDR1 MDHEN, CDR2 SYDVKM. CDR3 length equals 14 residues. The CDR3 coding sequence is TGTGCCAGCAGTTTCCTGGGACTAGCGGAGCAGCAGTACTTC. Its translation is CASSFLGLAEQQYF.

The chain uses TRBV10-2 and TRBJ2-6; 9 positions agree with TRBD1. J was trimmed by 0 bases and V by 2 bases; bases with no gene match: 5. CDR1 WSHSY and CDR2 SAAADI come from the germline V gene. The CDR3 is made up of 18 amino acids. CDR3 DNA: TGCGCCAGCAGTGAGAGGGGACAGGGTCTCTCTGGGGCCAACGTCCTGACTTTC. It translates to CASSERGQGLSGANVLTF.

The V gene is TRBV19, the J gene TRBJ2-1, with D possibly TRBD2 on 7 matching bases. The CDR3 is 11 residues long. Trimming took off 6 bases at V and 13 bases at J, with 13 bases between the two ends. Germline loops: CDR1 LNHDA, CDR2 SQIVND (reference sequence). As DNA, the CDR3 is TGTGCCAGTAGCGGGAGGACAGTACAGTTCTTC. It translates to CASSGRTVQFF.

This clonotype was detected many times. The CDR3 region has the DNA TGTGCCAGCAGTTTAGGTGGGGGCGCAGGTAAATACGAGCAGTACTTC. Translation: CASSLGGGAGKYEQYF. The rearrangement uses TRBV28 and TRBJ2-7; TRBD1 might be the D (6 bases). V was shortened by 2 bases and J by 4 bases, with 18 bases between the two germline ends. The CDR3 length is 16 residues. Germline CDR1 and CDR2: MDHEN and SYDVKM. The variable domain in full, completed from reference TRBV28 and TRBJ2-7, reads DVKVTQSSRYLVKRTGEKVFLECVQDMDHENMFWYRQDPGLGLRLIYFSYDVKMKEKGDIPEGYSVSREKKERFSLILESASTNQTSMYLCASSLGGGAGKYEQYFGPGTRLTVT.

This clonotype was counted only a few times. Being one base from a much bigger clone, this may be a read error. This chain links TRBV2 with TRBJ2-7; D possibly corresponds to TRBD2 (5 bases). CDR1 is SNHLY and CDR2 is FYNNEI in the germline V gene. The CDR3 totals 13 residues. Trimming left V 7 bases short and J 2 bases short, with 12 bases between. CDR3 sequence: CASTLSGTYEQYF. As DNA, the CDR3 is TGTGCCAGCACTTTATCGGGGACCTACGAGCAGTACTTC.

This clonotype has ten or more counts. The chain carries TRBV11-3 and TRBJ2-5; 8 bases are a match to TRBD1. The germline gives CDR1 SGHNT, CDR2 YENEEA. The CDR3 sequence is 15 residues long. After removal of 0 bases from V and 4 bases from J, the junction contained 4 bases not matched to a gene. CDR3 sequence (DNA): TGTGCCAGCAGCTTAGACCCCGACAGGGGAGAGACCCAGTACTTC. The encoded protein is CASSLDPDRGETQYF.

The J gene is TRBJ1-2, the V gene TRBV7-2; possibly TRBD1 for D (6 bases). The germline V gene encodes CDR1 SGHTA and CDR2 FQGNSA. The length of the CDR3 is 14 residues. Trimming pared 1 base from V and 4 bases from J, leaving 10 bases between. CDR3 DNA sequence: TGTGCCAGCAGCTTAGATGGGGGCGGCTATGGCTACACCTTC. Encoded protein: CASSLDGGGYGYTF.

This clonotype was seen repeatedly, ten times or more. The chain combines TRBV29-1 with TRBJ1-2, with TRBD1 as a possible D gene (6 bases). Germline V gene data show CDR1 as SQVTM and CDR2 as ANQGSEA. V shed 1 base and J shed 6 bases, with 21 bases lying between them. The CDR3 has 16 amino acids. The CDR3 nucleotides are TGCAGCGTTGAAGGGCGCACAGGGAATCCTATTGATGGCTACACCTTC. Translation: CSVEGRTGNPIDGYTF. The full variable domain, with the rest looked up from reference TRBV29-1 and TRBJ1-2, is SAVISQKPSRDICQRGTSLTIQCQVDSQVTMMFWYRQQPGQSLTLIATANQGSEATYESGFVIDKFPISRPNLTFSTLTVSNMSPEDSSIYLCSVEGRTGNPIDGYTFGSGTRLTVV.

This clonotype has just a few counts. This chain joins TRBV25-1 and TRBJ2-6, with 11 bases lining up with TRBD1. Unmatched junction bases numbered 3, after V lost 4 bases and J lost 1 base. Germline V CDR1 and CDR2: MGHDK, SYGVNS. The CDR3 covers 17 residues. Here the CDR3 reads CASSGGTGGSGANVLTF. CDR3 coding DNA: TGTGCCAGCAGTGGGGGGACAGGGGGTTCTGGGGCCAACGTCCTGACTTTC.